This T cell receptor beta chain was recorded in a study of T cells after somatic rescue of genetic block. The protocol was immunoSEQ multiplex PCR, while the TCRdb copy is restricted to in-frame clones and leaves out a portion. The sample lists 45,000 to 55,000 clones, 90% to 97% occurring once. The origin of this receptor is a child less than two years old. The sample consisted of peripheral blood mononuclear cells (PBMCs).

The CDR3 sequence is CASSLAPTYEQYF. Written as DNA, the CDR3 is TGTGCCAGCAGCTTGGCACCTACCTACGAGCAGTACTTC. The V and J genes are TRBV5-4 and TRBJ2-7; no clear D. Trimming cost V 0 bases and J 2 bases, with 6 bases left between them. CDR1 and CDR2 from the germline V gene are SGHNT and YYREEE (reference sequence). This CDR3 region has 13 residues.